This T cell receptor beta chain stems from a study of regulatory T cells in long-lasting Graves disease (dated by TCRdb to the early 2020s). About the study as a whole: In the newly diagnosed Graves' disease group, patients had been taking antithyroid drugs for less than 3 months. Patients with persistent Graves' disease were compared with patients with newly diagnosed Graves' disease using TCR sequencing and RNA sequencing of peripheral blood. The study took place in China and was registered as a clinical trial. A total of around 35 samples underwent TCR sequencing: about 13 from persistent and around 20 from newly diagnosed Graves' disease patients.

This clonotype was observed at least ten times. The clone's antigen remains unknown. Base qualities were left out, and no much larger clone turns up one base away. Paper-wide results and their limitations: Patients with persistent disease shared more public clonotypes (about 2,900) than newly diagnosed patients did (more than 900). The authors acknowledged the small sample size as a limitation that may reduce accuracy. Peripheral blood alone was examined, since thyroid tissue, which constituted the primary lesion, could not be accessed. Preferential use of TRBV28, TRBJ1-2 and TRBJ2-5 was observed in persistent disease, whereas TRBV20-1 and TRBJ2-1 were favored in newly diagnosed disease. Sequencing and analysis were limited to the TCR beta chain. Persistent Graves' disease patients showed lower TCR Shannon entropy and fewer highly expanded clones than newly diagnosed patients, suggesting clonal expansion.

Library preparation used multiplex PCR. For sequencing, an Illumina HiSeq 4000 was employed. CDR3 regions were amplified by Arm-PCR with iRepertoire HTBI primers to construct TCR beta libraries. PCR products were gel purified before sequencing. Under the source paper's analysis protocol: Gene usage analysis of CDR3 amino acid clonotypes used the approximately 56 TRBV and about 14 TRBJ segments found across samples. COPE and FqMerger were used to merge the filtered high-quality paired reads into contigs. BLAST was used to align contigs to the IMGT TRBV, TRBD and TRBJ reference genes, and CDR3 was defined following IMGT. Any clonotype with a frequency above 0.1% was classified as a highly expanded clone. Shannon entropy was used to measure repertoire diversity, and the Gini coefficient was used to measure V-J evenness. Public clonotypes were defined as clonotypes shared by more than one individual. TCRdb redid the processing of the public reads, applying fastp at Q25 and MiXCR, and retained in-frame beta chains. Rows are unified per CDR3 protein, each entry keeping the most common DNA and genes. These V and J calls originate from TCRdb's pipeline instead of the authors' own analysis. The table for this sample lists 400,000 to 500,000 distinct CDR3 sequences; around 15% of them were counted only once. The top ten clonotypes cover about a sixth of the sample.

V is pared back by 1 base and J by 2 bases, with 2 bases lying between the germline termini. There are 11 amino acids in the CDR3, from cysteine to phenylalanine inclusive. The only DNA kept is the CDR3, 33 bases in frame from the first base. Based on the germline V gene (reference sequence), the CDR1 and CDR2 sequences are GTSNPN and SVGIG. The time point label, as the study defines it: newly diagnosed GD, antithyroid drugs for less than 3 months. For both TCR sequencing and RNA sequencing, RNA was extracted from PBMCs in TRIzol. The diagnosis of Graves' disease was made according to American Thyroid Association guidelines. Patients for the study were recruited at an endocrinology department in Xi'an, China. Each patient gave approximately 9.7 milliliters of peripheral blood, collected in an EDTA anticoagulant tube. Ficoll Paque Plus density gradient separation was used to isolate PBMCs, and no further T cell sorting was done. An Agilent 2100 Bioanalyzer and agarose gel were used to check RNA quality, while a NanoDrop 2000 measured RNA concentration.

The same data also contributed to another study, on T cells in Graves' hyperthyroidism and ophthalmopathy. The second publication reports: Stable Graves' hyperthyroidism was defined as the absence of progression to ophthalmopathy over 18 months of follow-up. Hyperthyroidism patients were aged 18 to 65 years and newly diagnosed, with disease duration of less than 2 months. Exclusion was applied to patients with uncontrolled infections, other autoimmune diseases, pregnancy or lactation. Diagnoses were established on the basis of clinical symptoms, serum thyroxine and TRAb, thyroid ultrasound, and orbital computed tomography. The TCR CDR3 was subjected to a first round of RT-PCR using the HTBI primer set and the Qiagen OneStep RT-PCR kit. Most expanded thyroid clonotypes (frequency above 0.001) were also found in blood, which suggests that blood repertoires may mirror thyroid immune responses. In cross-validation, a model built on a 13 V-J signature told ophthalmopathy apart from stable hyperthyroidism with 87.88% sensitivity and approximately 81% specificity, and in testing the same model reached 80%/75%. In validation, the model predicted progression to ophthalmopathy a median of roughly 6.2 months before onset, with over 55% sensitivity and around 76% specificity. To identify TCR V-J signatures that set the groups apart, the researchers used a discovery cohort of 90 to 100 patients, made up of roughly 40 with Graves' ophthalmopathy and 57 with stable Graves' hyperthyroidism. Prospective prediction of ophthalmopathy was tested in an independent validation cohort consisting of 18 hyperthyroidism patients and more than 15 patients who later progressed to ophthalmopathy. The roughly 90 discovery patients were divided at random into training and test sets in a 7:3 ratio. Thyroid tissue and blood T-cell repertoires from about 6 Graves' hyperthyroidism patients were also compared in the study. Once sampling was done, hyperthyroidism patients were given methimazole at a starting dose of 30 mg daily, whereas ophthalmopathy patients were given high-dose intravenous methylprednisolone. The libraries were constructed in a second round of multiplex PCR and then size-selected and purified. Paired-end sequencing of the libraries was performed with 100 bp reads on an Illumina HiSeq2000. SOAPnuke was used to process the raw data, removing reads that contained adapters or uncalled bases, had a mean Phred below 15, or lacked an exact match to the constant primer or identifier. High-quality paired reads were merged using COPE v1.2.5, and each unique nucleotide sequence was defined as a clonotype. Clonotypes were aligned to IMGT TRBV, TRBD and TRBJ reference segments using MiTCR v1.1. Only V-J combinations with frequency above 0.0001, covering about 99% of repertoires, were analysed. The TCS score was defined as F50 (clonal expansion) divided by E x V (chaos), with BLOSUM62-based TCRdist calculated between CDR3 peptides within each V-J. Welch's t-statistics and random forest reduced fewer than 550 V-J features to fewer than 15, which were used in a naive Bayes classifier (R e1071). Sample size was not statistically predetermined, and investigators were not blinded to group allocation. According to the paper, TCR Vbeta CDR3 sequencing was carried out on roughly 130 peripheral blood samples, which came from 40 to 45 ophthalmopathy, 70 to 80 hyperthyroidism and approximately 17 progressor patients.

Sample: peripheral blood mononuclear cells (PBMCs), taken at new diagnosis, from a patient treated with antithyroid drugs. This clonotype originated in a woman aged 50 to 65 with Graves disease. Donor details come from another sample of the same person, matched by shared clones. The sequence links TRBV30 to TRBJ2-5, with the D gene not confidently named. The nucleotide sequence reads TGTGCCTGGAGTGGTCAAGAGACCCAGTACTTC. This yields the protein CAWSGQETQYF.